Below are 31 T cell receptor beta chains sequenced from a single sample in a study of shared clonotypes between healthy human individuals. Generated by immunoSEQ multiplex PCR, the TCRdb table keeps only in-frame clones and is missing some. Seen here are 2 million or so clones, 85% to 95% observed once, and the top ten hold roughly 0.13%. Sequenced: naive CD4+ T cells sorted from blood. Specified subset: CD45RA+ positively selected. Receptors originate from a young man in good health.

The chain links TRBV30 to TRBJ2-3, with TRBD2 identical over 14 bases. The CDR3 runs to 21 residues. In germline, CDR1 is GTSNPN, CDR2 SVGIG (reference sequence). V was clipped by 0 bases and J by 1 base; unmatched bases: 15. The CDR3 DNA is TGTGCCTGGAGTGTACTCAGGACTAGCGGGAGGTCAACTTCTGGCACAGATACGCAGTATTTT. Encoded protein: CAWSVLRTSGRSTSGTDTQYF.

In this sample, this clone turned up once. Different DNA sequences within this sample yield the same CDR3. This chain links TRBV5-1 with TRBJ1-1; unclear D gene. This CDR3 comprises 13 residues. V was trimmed by 2 bases and J by 3 bases, leaving 8 bases between them. CDR1 SGHRS and CDR2 YFSETQ come from the germline V gene. The CDR3 sequence is CASSLTGDTEAFF. In DNA, the CDR3 is TGCGCCAGCAGCTTAACCGGGGACACTGAAGCTTTCTTT.

This clone was counted a single time. The chain couples TRBV6-5 to TRBJ2-7; D call uncertain. Germline CDR1 is MNHEY and CDR2 is SVGAGI. The CDR3 consists of 15 residues. The V end lost 0 bases, the J end lost 0 bases, and 9 bases lay between the germline ends. CDR3 residues: CASSYSIGPSYEQYF. The CDR3 DNA is TGTGCCAGCAGTTACTCGATTGGGCCCTCCTACGAGCAGTACTTC.

The chain recombines TRBV9 with TRBJ2-7, with 7 bases that match TRBD2. Germline CDR1 is SGDLS and CDR2 is YYNGEE. This CDR3 is built from 14 residues. V shed 2 bases, J shed 3 bases, and the junction held 5 bases outside the gene matches. The CDR3 reads CASSVGGRGYEQYF. CDR3 bases: TGTGCCAGCAGCGTTGGCGGGAGAGGCTACGAGCAGTACTTC.

This chain joins TRBV7-2 and TRBJ2-4; D is undetermined. With 3 bases removed from V and 0 bases from J, the gap between germline ends came to 9 bases. CDR3 length equals 15 residues. The germline V gene encodes CDR1 SGHTA and CDR2 FQGNSA. The CDR3 loop reads CASSFAGLAKNIQYF. In DNA, the CDR3 is TGTGCCAGCAGCTTTGCAGGTCTAGCCAAAAACATTCAGTACTTC.

The V and J genes are TRBV11-2 and TRBJ2-1; 11 bases agree with TRBD2. The CDR3 runs to 14 residues. Germline V gene sequence: CDR1 SGHAT, CDR2 FQNNGV. The J segment lost 8 bases and the V segment lost 4 bases, leaving 4 bases of the junction unmatched. CDR3 residues: CASSSDSGRDEQFF. In nucleotides, the CDR3 is TGTGCCAGCAGCTCAGATAGCGGGAGGGATGAGCAGTTCTTC.

In regard to this clone: This sample includes further DNA sequences coding for the same CDR3. The chain recombines TRBV6-5 with TRBJ2-2; D remains unclear. Trimming took off 2 bases at V and 0 bases at J, with 4 bases between the two ends. This CDR3 region has 14 residues. CDR1 is MNHEY and CDR2 is SVGAGI in the germline V gene. DNA of the CDR3: TGTGCCAGCAGTTACCGGCCGAACACCGGGGAGCTGTTTTTT. Translation gives CASSYRPNTGELFF.

V gene TRBV27 combines with J gene TRBJ1-1; D unclear. Trimming took off 0 bases at V and 3 bases at J, with 5 bases between the two ends. The CDR3 covers 13 residues. Germline V gives CDR1 MNHEY, CDR2 SMNVEV (reference sequence). The CDR3 DNA reads as TGTGCCAGCAGTTTATCTGGGTACACTGAAGCTTTCTTT. It encodes CASSLSGYTEAFF.

On this clone itself: Within the sample, other DNA sequences also encode this same CDR3. The CDR3 here is CSVVTSTDTQYF. DNA of the CDR3: TGCAGCGTTGTTACTAGCACAGATACGCAGTATTTT. This chain uses TRBV29-1 with TRBJ2-3; D not certain. This CDR3 has 12 amino acids. CDR1 and CDR2 from the germline V gene are SQVTM and ANQGSEA. The V end was cut by 4 bases, the J end by 0 bases, with 5 bases between.

V gene TRBV9 combines with J gene TRBJ1-2, with TRBD1 identical over 8 bases. There are 15 residues in the CDR3. V was clipped by 4 bases and J by 0 bases; unmatched bases: 5. Germline V gene sequence: CDR1 SGDLS, CDR2 YYNGEE. The CDR3 reads CASSLRDRSNYGYTF. The CDR3 DNA sequence: TGTGCCAGCAGCTTACGGGACAGGTCTAACTATGGCTACACCTTC.

A remark on this clone: At the DNA level, this CDR3 is encoded by other sequences in the same sample as well. This rearrangement joins TRBV28 to TRBJ1-2, with D unresolved. The V gene lost 4 bases and the J gene lost 5 bases, with 8 bases spanning the gap. Germline V gene lookup returns CDR1 MDHEN and CDR2 SYDVKM. CDR3 length equals 12 residues. The chain's CDR3 is CASSSRVYGYTF. In DNA, the CDR3 is TGTGCCAGCAGTTCTCGGGTTTATGGCTACACCTTC.

Details on this clone: This CDR3 is also generated by other DNA sequences in the sample. This chain connects TRBV30 to TRBJ2-7; D may be TRBD2 (5 bases). CDR3 length equals 12 residues. V lost 2 bases and J 3 bases, leaving 8 bases between the germline ends. Germline-derived CDR1 and CDR2 are GTSNPN and SVGIG (reference sequence). The CDR3 sequence is CAWSSRDYEQYF. The CDR3 nucleotides read TGTGCCTGGAGTTCACGGGACTACGAGCAGTACTTC.

V usage is TRBV10-1 and J usage is TRBJ2-7, with 9 bases matching TRBD2. Germline V gene data show CDR1 as WNHNN and CDR2 as SYGVQD (reference sequence). The CDR3 has 15 amino acids. The V and J ends lost 2 bases and 5 bases, in that order; junction bases with no gene match: 7. CDR3 DNA: TGCGCCAGCAGTGAGGGGATAGCGGGAGCGGACGAGCAGTACTTC. Residues: CASSEGIAGADEQYF.

With respect to this clone: The junction does not match germline at one end; this may be a read error. The chain recombines TRBV7-7 with TRBJ1-4; perhaps TRBD1 as D (6 bases). The CDR3 contains 17 residues. Germline assignment: CDR1 SSHAT and CDR2 FNYEAQ (reference sequence). This CDR3 reads CASRVTGWYATNEKLFF. The CDR3 coding sequence is TGTGCTAGCAGGGTAACAGGGTGGTATGCAACTAATGAAAAACTGTTTTTT.

V is TRBV11-2 and J is TRBJ2-7; maybe TRBD1 (5 bases). The V and J ends lost 5 bases and 2 bases respectively, with 16 bases between them. The length of the CDR3 is 15 residues. The germline V gene has CDR1 SGHAT and CDR2 FQNNGV. The CDR3, as DNA: TGTGCCAGCAGCATCGACACCGCAGGGCCCTACGAGCAGTACTTC. Translation gives CASSIDTAGPYEQYF.

The V call is TRBV28, the J call TRBJ1-1; D not certain. This CDR3 is 14 amino acids long. The V end lost 3 bases, the J end lost 0 bases, and 8 bases lay between the germline ends. From germline, CDR1 is MDHEN and CDR2 SYDVKM. The chain's CDR3 is CASSLSALNTEAFF. In DNA, the CDR3 is TGTGCCAGCAGTTTGTCAGCCTTGAACACTGAAGCTTTCTTT.

This chain connects TRBV19 to TRBJ1-1; maybe TRBD1 (5 bases). The CDR3 totals 12 residues. The V end was cut by 5 bases, the J end by 10 bases, with 14 bases between. Germline V gene lookup returns CDR1 LNHDA and CDR2 SQIVND (reference sequence). The CDR3 sequence is CASSPDPRGAFF. For the CDR3, the DNA is TGTGCCAGTAGTCCCGATCCAAGGGGAGCTTTCTTT. Variable domain in full (rest from reference TRBV19 and TRBJ1-1): DGGITQSPKYLFRKEGQNVTLSCEQNLNHDAMYWYRQDPGQGLRLIYYSQIVNDFQKGDIAEGYSVSREKKESFPLTVTSAQKNPTAFYLCASSPDPRGAFFGQGTRLTVV.

The chain combines TRBV27 with TRBJ2-1; 12 bases are shared with TRBD2. The trim removed 4 bases at V and 0 bases at J, leaving 10 bases unmatched. The CDR3 has 19 residues. Per the germline V gene, CDR1 is MNHEY and CDR2 is SMNVEV (reference sequence). The CDR3: CASSWGGTSGLSSYNEQFF. The CDR3 DNA reads TGTGCCAGCAGTTGGGGTGGGACTAGCGGGCTTAGCTCCTACAATGAGCAGTTCTTC.

About this clone itself: A clone one base away is much larger, so this may be a read error. The chain joins TRBV21-1 to TRBJ1-1. TRBV21-1 is termed a pseudogene. The CDR3 has 11 residues. The CDR3 reads CASSKNTEAFF. DNA for the CDR3: TGTGCCAGCAGTAAGAACACTGAAGCTTTCTTT.

As for this clone: Additional DNA sequences in this sample encode the identical CDR3. The V call is TRBV5-6, the J call TRBJ2-7, with D unresolved. V was trimmed by 0 bases and J by 3 bases, leaving 4 bases between them. CDR1 and CDR2 (germline): SGHDT, YYEEEE. The CDR3 has 12 residues. CDR3 bases: TGTGCCAGCAGCTTGGGTAACTACGAGCAGTACTTC. Its protein product is CASSLGNYEQYF.

In the case of this clone: Other DNA variants within this sample encode the same CDR3. This sequence joins TRBV4-3 and TRBJ2-2; either TRBD1 or TRBD2 may supply D (5 bases each). Germline CDR1 LGHNA, CDR2 YSLEER. V shed 3 bases and J shed 5 bases, with 10 bases lying between them. This CDR3 contains 14 residues. The CDR3 here is CASSQEAGTGELFF. The CDR3 DNA reads as TGCGCCAGCAGCCAGGAGGCAGGGACCGGGGAGCTGTTTTTT.

V is TRBV2 and J is TRBJ2-1; D perhaps matches TRBD2 (6 bases). CDR1 is SNHLY and CDR2 is FYNNEI in the germline V gene. The CDR3 consists of 16 residues. V lost 6 bases, J lost 0 bases, and 15 bases lay in between. The CDR3 loop is CASSLSGKNSYNEQFF. CDR3 nucleotide sequence: TGTGCCAGCAGCCTTAGCGGAAAAAACTCCTACAATGAGCAGTTCTTC.

A word on this clone: The identical CDR3 is also encoded by other nucleotide sequences in the sample. The CDR3 region is CAWTGSGNTIYF. CDR3 DNA: TGTGCCTGGACAGGATCAGGAAACACCATATATTTT. J is TRBJ1-3 and V is TRBV30, with D unresolved. The CDR3 is made up of 12 amino acids. The ends were cut back, 4 bases at V and 4 bases at J, with 8 bases in the middle. From germline, CDR1 is GTSNPN and CDR2 SVGIG (reference sequence).

The gene calls are TRBV7-9 and TRBJ2-3; 7 bases map to TRBD2. The CDR3 sequence is 16 residues long. Losses at the gene ends were 1 base for V and 0 bases for J; bases not matched to a gene: 4. Looked up from germline, CDR1 is SEHNR and CDR2 is FQNEAQ (reference sequence). In DNA form, the CDR3 reads TGTGCCAGCAGCTTAGTACTAGCGCCTAGCACAGATACGCAGTATTTT. It is translated as CASSLVLAPSTDTQYF.

The chain is built from TRBV7-2 and TRBJ2-3; possibly TRBD2 for D (6 bases). CDR1 is SGHTA, CDR2 FQGNSA, per germline. Between the trimmed V and J ends, which lost 2 bases and 3 bases, there was a span of 15 bases. The length of the CDR3 is 16 residues. The CDR3 DNA follows: TGTGCCAGCAGCTTACGGACGGGAGCGGGTACAGATACGCAGTATTTT. It encodes CASSLRTGAGTDTQYF.

This chain uses TRBV19 with TRBJ1-2; maybe TRBD1 (5 bases). The germline CDR1 and CDR2 sequences are LNHDA and SQIVND (reference sequence). Trimming took off 7 bases at V and 0 bases at J, with 15 bases between the two ends. The CDR3 loop spans 15 amino acids. This chain's CDR3 is CASTLTGSANYGYTF. CDR3 DNA sequence: TGTGCCAGTACCTTAACAGGTTCAGCTAACTATGGCTACACCTTC.

The chain joins TRBV20-1 to TRBJ2-3, with no clear D. CDR3 size: 11 residues. V was shortened by 6 bases and J by 7 bases, with 11 bases between the two germline ends. Germline CDR1 is DFQATT and CDR2 is SNEGSKA (reference sequence). The CDR3 bases are TGCAGTGCCGTAGGGAAAAATACGCAGTATTTT. Protein: CSAVGKNTQYF.

The chain carries TRBV5-1 and TRBJ2-5, with 7 bases identical to TRBD1. J was trimmed by 4 bases and V by 0 bases; bases with no gene match: 6. Per germline, CDR1 SGHRS and CDR2 YFSETQ. The CDR3 spans 15 residues. The CDR3 protein is CASSLARDSSETQYF. For the CDR3, the DNA is TGCGCCAGCAGCTTGGCCAGGGACAGCTCAGAGACCCAGTACTTC.

Notes on this clone: The identical CDR3 is also encoded by other nucleotide sequences in the sample. The chain combines TRBV2 with TRBJ1-3; D not certain. Germline V gives CDR1 SNHLY, CDR2 FYNNEI. V gave up 1 base and J gave up 3 bases, with 10 bases separating them. The CDR3 is 15 residues long. The CDR3 DNA reads TGTGCCAGCAGTGAAGAGGGATTTGGTGGAAACACCATATATTTT. This translates into CASSEEGFGGNTIYF. Full variable domain (rest looked up from reference TRBV2 and TRBJ1-3): EPEVTQTPSHQVTQMGQEVILRCVPISNHLYFYWYRQILGQKVEFLVSFYNNEISEKSEIFDDQFSVERPDGSNFTLKIRSTKLEDSAMYFCASSEEGFGGNTIYFGEGSWLTVV.

The chain has TRBV4-3 and TRBJ2-2; D possibly corresponds to TRBD1 (5 bases). Per the germline V gene, CDR1 is LGHNA and CDR2 is YSLEER. The CDR3 is 15 amino acids. Trimming cost V 1 base and J 7 bases, with 13 bases left between them. Written as DNA, the CDR3 is TGCGCCAGCAGCCAAGCCGACAGAGGCAACGGGGAGCTGTTTTTT. The encoded protein is CASSQADRGNGELFF.

With regard to this clone: Additional DNA sequences in this sample encode the identical CDR3. The chain joins TRBV5-1 to TRBJ2-1, with a weak D call TRBD1 (5 bases). Trimming cost V 0 bases and J 6 bases, with 13 bases left between them. Germline V gene lookup returns CDR1 SGHRS and CDR2 YFSETQ. This CDR3 has 15 residues. The CDR3 nucleotides read TGCGCCAGCAGCTTGGCCGGGCAGGGCAGCAATGAGCAGTTCTTC. This codes for CASSLAGQGSNEQFF. Variable domain in full (rest from reference TRBV5-1 and TRBJ2-1): KAGVTQTPRYLIKTRGQQVTLSCSPISGHRSVSWYQQTPGQGLQFLFEYFSETQRNKGNFPGRFSGRQFSNSRSEMNVSTLELGDSALYLCASSLAGQGSNEQFFGPGTRLTVL.